This passage covers 13 T cell receptor beta chains from one sample sequenced in a study of cytomegalovirus exposure and HLA in healthy donors. Vbeta (60) and Jbeta (13) primers were used in the PCR. Repertoires were generated with immunoSEQ multiplex PCR, while TCRdb's copy carries only in-frame clones and drops some. The data hold 150,000 or so clones, with roughly 80% observed a single time. Sequences were obtained from PBMCs. These receptor sequences come from a woman in her forties in good health and CMV-seropositive.

V usage is TRBV7-3 and J usage is TRBJ2-1, with D maybe TRBD1 (6 bases). The CDR3 is 15 amino acids. V lost 5 bases and J lost 5, with 16 bases in between. The germline V gene encodes CDR1 SGHTA and CDR2 FQGTGA. CDR3: CASSPRDKGDNEQFF. CDR3 bases: TGTGCCAGCAGCCCCCGGGACAAGGGGGACAATGAGCAGTTCTTC.

The chain employs TRBV6-5 and TRBJ1-2; D is unclear. This CDR3 region has 13 residues. Trimming removed 2 bases from V and 4 bases from J, with 8 bases in between. CDR1 MNHEY and CDR2 SVGAGI come from the germline V gene. The CDR3 sequence: CASSYGRTYGYTF. The CDR3 bases are TGTGCCAGCAGTTACGGCAGAACCTATGGCTACACCTTC.

This chain uses TRBV5-6 with TRBJ2-7; D is undetermined. CDR3 length equals 13 residues. The V end lost 2 bases, the J end lost 1 base, and 7 bases lay between the germline ends. Germline lookup yields CDR1 SGHDT and CDR2 YYEEEE. In DNA form, the CDR3 reads TGTGCCAGCAGCTTTGCCAGGTCCTACGAGCAGTACTTC. Its protein product is CASSFARSYEQYF.

The rearrangement uses TRBV15 and TRBJ2-7; D not resolved. The CDR3 length is 12 residues. V was shortened by 0 bases and J by 4 bases, with 4 bases between the two germline ends. Germline CDR1 LNHNV, CDR2 YYDKDF (reference sequence). CDR3 protein: CATSRDRYEQYF. CDR3 nucleotide sequence: TGTGCCACCAGCAGAGATCGGTACGAGCAGTACTTC.

The chain employs TRBV5-1 and TRBJ1-1; D gene uncertain. The germline CDR1 and CDR2 sequences are SGHRS and YFSETQ. The CDR3 contains 16 residues. V was pared by 0 bases and J by 4 bases, with 16 bases between. In DNA form, the CDR3 reads TGCGCCAGCAGCTTGGGGCCTAACCCGGAGGGCACTGAAGCTTTCTTT. Its protein is CASSLGPNPEGTEAFF.

The chain recombines TRBV5-4 with TRBJ2-3, with TRBD2 matching over 7 bases. CDR3 length equals 14 residues. Germline-derived CDR1 and CDR2 are SGHNT and YYREEE (reference sequence). Trimming removed 4 bases from V and 2 bases from J; junction bases left unmatched: 4. The DNA of the CDR3 is TGTGCCAGCAGCCCGGGGGGTTTCACAGATACGCAGTATTTT. Its translation: CASSPGGFTDTQYF.

This chain joins TRBV27 and TRBJ1-1; D gene unclear. The CDR3 has 13 amino acids. V lost 6 bases, J lost 3 bases, and 11 bases lay in between. The germline V gene encodes CDR1 MNHEY and CDR2 SMNVEV (reference sequence). The CDR3, as DNA: TGTGCCAGCAGCCTAACTGAGTACACTGAAGCTTTCTTT. Translating it yields CASSLTEYTEAFF.

J is TRBJ2-1 and V is TRBV10-3; tentative D call: TRBD2 (6 bases). The CDR3 is 13 residues long. CDR1 is ENHRY, CDR2 SYGVKD, per germline. The germline V and J ends were trimmed by 6 bases and 10 bases, with 16 bases remaining between them. DNA for the CDR3: TGTGCCATCAGGGGGACGGAGGGCACGGAGCAGTTCTTC. Its translation: CAIRGTEGTEQFF.

The rearrangement uses TRBV10-3 and TRBJ1-2; 9 positions match TRBD1. The CDR3 runs to 14 residues. Germline V gives CDR1 ENHRY, CDR2 SYGVKD. The J segment lost 0 bases and the V segment lost 7 bases, leaving 3 bases of the junction unmatched. CDR3 bases: TGTGCCATCACCGGACAGGGGACTAACTATGGCTACACCTTC. Translated, it gives CAITGQGTNYGYTF.

V gene TRBV5-1 combines with J gene TRBJ2-2; 15 nucleotides line up with TRBD2. CDR3 length: 18 amino acids. V was clipped by 5 bases and J by 5 bases; unmatched bases: 10. The V gene's germline CDR1 is SGHRS and CDR2 YFSETQ. The CDR3: CASSSGLAGGGPTGELFF. Here the CDR3 DNA reads TGCGCCAGCAGTTCGGGACTAGCGGGGGGAGGACCGACCGGGGAGCTGTTTTTT.

A single count supports this clone. This sequence joins TRBV5-1 and TRBJ1-6; D unresolved. The CDR3 extends over 19 amino acids. Germline-derived CDR1 and CDR2 are SGHRS and YFSETQ. Trimming removed 5 bases at V and 1 base at J, with 22 bases between. The CDR3 DNA sequence: TGCGCCAGCAGTTTTGCGACTACCACCTCGAGGTCCTATAATTCACCCCTCCACTTT. Its protein product is CASSFATTTSRSYNSPLHF.

The chain joins TRBV5-1 to TRBJ1-1, with 11 positions matching TRBD1. Germline V lookup: CDR1 SGHRS, CDR2 YFSETQ. This CDR3 region has 13 residues. Trimming took 3 bases from V and 10 from J; bases not matched to a gene: 5. CDR3 in DNA: TGCGCCAGCAGCTCCGGACAGGGGGCGCGAGCTTTCTTT. Translating gives CASSSGQGARAFF.

The gene calls are TRBV21-1 and TRBJ1-2; TRBD1, as called in the table, went unchecked against the DNA. TRBV21-1 is a recognized pseudogene. This CDR3 region has 17 residues. CDR3 DNA: TGTGCCAGCAGCAAACTCGCCAGGGGGCAAGTTGACTATGGCTACACCTTC. Its protein product is CASSKLARGQVDYGYTF.